These 11 T cell receptor beta chains were all obtained from the same sample, sequenced in a study of cytomegalovirus exposure and HLA in healthy donors. Primers included in the PCR were 60 Vbeta and 13 Jbeta primers. This table comes from immunoSEQ multiplex PCR, and its TCRdb copy is limited to in-frame clones, with some not included. The sample shows 200,000 to 250,000 clones, roughly 80% of them seen only once. Sequencing was done on a sample of PBMCs. These receptors originate from a girl between 2 and 10 years old in good health and CMV-seronegative.

The rearrangement links TRBV5-4 to TRBJ1-3, with 10 nucleotides matching TRBD1. Germline V lookup: CDR1 SGHNT, CDR2 YYREEE (reference sequence). The length of the CDR3 is 14 residues. The V segment lost 7 bases and the J segment 6 bases; nucleotides outside the gene matches: 7. This chain's CDR3 is CASSGQGVENTIYF. Written as DNA, the CDR3 is TGTGCCAGCTCCGGACAGGGGGTTGAAAACACCATATATTTT.

The chain recombines TRBV9 with TRBJ1-5; no reliable D call. CDR3 length: 14 residues. V shed 0 bases and J shed 6 bases, with 10 bases lying between them. Germline loops: CDR1 SGDLS, CDR2 YYNGEE. In DNA, the CDR3 is TGTGCCAGCAGCGTAGACGTCTCGGGTCAGCCCCAGCATTTT. It specifies CASSVDVSGQPQHF.

V and J are TRBV2 and TRBJ1-5, with D maybe TRBD1 (6 bases). This CDR3 is 12 amino acids long. The germline V and J ends were trimmed by 5 bases and 8 bases, with 10 bases remaining between them. CDR1 SNHLY and CDR2 FYNNEI come from the germline V gene. As DNA, the CDR3 is TGTGCCAGCAGTTACAGGGTTGAGCCCCAGCATTTT. Amino acids: CASSYRVEPQHF.

V is TRBV29-1 and J is TRBJ2-5; D ambiguous. CDR1 and CDR2 (germline): SQVTM, ANQGSEA. This CDR3 spans 10 amino acids. V was pared by 7 bases and J by 5 bases, with 8 bases between. CDR3 DNA sequence: TGCAGCGCTTACGGGGAGACCCAGTACTTC. Amino acids: CSAYGETQYF.

This chain connects TRBV7-9 to TRBJ1-1; D is uncertain. This CDR3 spans 14 amino acids. V was shortened by 6 bases and J by 1 base, with 12 bases between the two germline ends. The germline CDR1 and CDR2 sequences are SEHNR and FQNEAQ (reference sequence). This CDR3 reads CASRDGLSNTEAFF. Here the CDR3 DNA reads TGTGCCAGCAGGGACGGACTTTCGAACACTGAAGCTTTCTTT.

V usage is TRBV25-1 and J usage is TRBJ1-3, with D unclear. V lost 3 bases and J 2 bases, leaving 11 bases between the germline ends. The length of the CDR3 is 15 residues. CDR1 MGHDK and CDR2 SYGVNS come from the germline V gene. The CDR3 loop is CASSDSGTAGNTIYF. In nucleotides, the CDR3 is TGTGCCAGCAGTGATTCAGGCACGGCTGGAAACACCATATATTTT.

The chain links TRBV7-9 to TRBJ1-4, with 10 bases identical to TRBD1. V was pared by 5 bases and J by 8 bases, with 8 bases of the junction left unmatched. Germline values: CDR1 SEHNR, CDR2 FQNEAQ (reference sequence). CDR3 length: 15 amino acids. CDR3 nucleotides: TGTGCCAGCAGCCCACAGGGACAGGGGTACGAAAAACTGTTTTTT. Encoded protein: CASSPQGQGYEKLFF.

A single count supports this clone. The rearrangement joins TRBV7-9 to TRBJ1-1; no reliable D call. Looked up from germline, CDR1 is SEHNR and CDR2 is FQNEAQ (reference sequence). This CDR3 has 13 residues. The CDR3 coding sequence is TGTGTCACCTCAACCGGTGAGAACACTGAAGCTTTCTTT. This sequence encodes CVTSTGENTEAFF. The full variable domain, rest sourced from reference TRBV7-9 and TRBJ1-1, is DTGVSQNPRHKITKRGQNVTFRCDPISEHNRLYWYRQTLGQGPEFLTYFQNEAQLEKSRLLSDRFSAERPKGSFSTLEIQRTEQGDSAMYLCVTSTGENTEAFFGQGTRLTVV.

The V and J genes are TRBV6-1 and TRBJ1-1; D is possibly TRBD1 (5 bases). This CDR3 is built from 13 residues. The V end lost 10 bases, the J end lost 7 bases, and 19 bases lay between the germline ends. Looked up from germline, CDR1 is MNHNS and CDR2 is SASEGT. The CDR3 reads CATLRRGKGEAFF. The CDR3 nucleotides read TGTGCCACCTTAAGAAGGGGTAAAGGTGAAGCTTTCTTT.

The gene calls are TRBV19 and TRBJ1-3, with no clear D. V lost 3 bases to trimming and J lost 2 bases, with 8 bases between them. The CDR3 totals 14 residues. Germline V lookup: CDR1 LNHDA, CDR2 SQIVND (reference sequence). CDR3 region: CASSIRTAGNTIYF. The DNA of the CDR3 is TGTGCCAGTAGTATCCGGACTGCTGGAAACACCATATATTTT. Using reference TRBV19 and TRBJ1-3 for the parts outside the CDR3, the full variable domain is DGGITQSPKYLFRKEGQNVTLSCEQNLNHDAMYWYRQDPGQGLRLIYYSQIVNDFQKGDIAEGYSVSREKKESFPLTVTSAQKNPTAFYLCASSIRTAGNTIYFGEGSWLTVV.

This chain joins TRBV5-1 and TRBJ2-5, with TRBD2 as a possible D gene (5 bases). Trimming removed 4 bases from V and 6 bases from J, with 13 bases in between. The CDR3 length is 13 residues. Germline CDR1 reads SGHRS; CDR2 reads YFSETQ. In nucleotides, the CDR3 is TGCGCCAGCAGCCCCCTTCGGGGTCAGACCCAGTACTTC. Its translation: CASSPLRGQTQYF.